These 18 T cell receptor beta chains came from one sample sequenced in a study of T cells after yellow fever vaccination. TCRdb called the 5' RACE reads again in MiXCR, with one record for every CDR3 protein. The sample consists of over 35,000 distinct CDR3 sequences, over 5.5% of them appearing once. The sample here was PBMCs, either bulk or a sorted T-cell subset (CD4+, CD8+, memory, or dextramer-sorted; not recorded which), taken 45 days after the yellow fever booster vaccination. The origin of the receptors is a man aged 25-45 years who received the YFV17D yellow fever vaccine.

This clonotype was picked up many times. This rearrangement joins TRBV5-1 to TRBJ1-1; 7 nucleotides agree with TRBD1. The CDR3 has 14 residues. The germline V gene encodes CDR1 SGHRS and CDR2 YFSETQ. Losses at the gene ends were 4 bases for V and 3 bases for J; bases not matched to a gene: 6. The CDR3 protein is CASSPSTGDTEAFF. The CDR3 nucleotides are TGCGCCAGCAGCCCCTCCACAGGGGACACTGAAGCTTTCTTT.

The rearrangement uses TRBV3-1 and TRBJ2-1, with 12 bases aligning to TRBD2. The germline V gene encodes CDR1 LGHDT and CDR2 YNNKEL (reference sequence). The CDR3 consists of 17 residues. Germline trimming cut 4 bases from V and 2 bases from J; bases unmatched to any gene: 6. This chain's CDR3 is CASSRRRTSGTYNEQFF. Written as DNA, the CDR3 is TGTGCCAGCAGCCGCAGAAGGACTAGCGGGACCTACAATGAGCAGTTCTTC.

This clonotype was seen many times. This chain uses TRBV23-1 with TRBJ2-5; D not resolved. TRBV23-1 is assigned to the ORF class and has an uncertain function. V was shortened by 2 bases and J by 5 bases, with 12 bases between the two germline ends. The CDR3 sequence is 14 residues long. The CDR3 sequence is CASSQNDDGETQYF. CDR3 nucleotide sequence: TGCGCCAGCAGTCAAAACGACGACGGGGAGACCCAGTACTTC.

The V gene is TRBV7-2, the J gene TRBJ2-7; 9 nucleotides agree with TRBD2. The CDR3 is made up of 15 amino acids. The trim removed 5 bases at V and 2 bases at J, leaving 7 bases unmatched. The germline V gene has CDR1 SGHTA and CDR2 FQGNSA. DNA for the CDR3: TGTGCCAGCAGCACCGAGGGCGGGAGGGCCTACGAGCAGTACTTC. The encoded protein is CASSTEGGRAYEQYF.

The table lists this clonotype with a few counts. V and J are TRBV7-2 and TRBJ2-5; 7 positions match TRBD2. V gave up 2 bases and J gave up 5 bases; unmatched junction bases: 8. Looked up from germline, CDR1 is SGHTA and CDR2 is FQGNSA. This CDR3 spans 15 amino acids. The CDR3 loop reads CASSLRRESGETQYF. In DNA form, the CDR3 reads TGTGCCAGCAGCTTAAGGCGGGAGAGCGGGGAGACCCAGTACTTC.

This clonotype occurred many times. The gene calls are TRBV4-1 and TRBJ2-2; the D is unclear. The CDR3 runs to 16 residues. CDR1 and CDR2 from the germline V gene are MGHRA and YSYEKL. V lost 1 base and J lost 7, with 16 bases in between. The CDR3 reads CASSQVVETLGGELFF. CDR3 nucleotides: TGCGCCAGCAGCCAAGTTGTCGAGACTCTAGGCGGGGAGCTGTTTTTT.

This clonotype was seen many times. Here the CDR3 reads CASSDRLYSGANVLTF. CDR3 in DNA: TGTGCCAGCAGTGACAGGTTATACTCTGGGGCCAACGTCCTGACTTTC. The chain uses TRBV12-3 or TRBV12-4 and TRBJ2-6; possibly TRBD1 for D (6 bases). Between the trimmed V and J ends, which lost 5 bases and 0 bases, there was a span of 11 bases. CDR3 length equals 16 residues.

This clonotype came up a few times. J is TRBJ1-2 and V is TRBV15, with unresolved D. V was clipped by 3 bases and J by 3 bases, with 14 bases between them. Per the germline V gene, CDR1 is LNHNV and CDR2 is YYDKDF (reference sequence). The CDR3 consists of 15 residues. CDR3 in DNA: TGTGCCACCAGCAGGGAGACCCCGGGCGACTATGGCTACACCTTC. Amino acid sequence: CATSRETPGDYGYTF.

The sample holds many counts of this clonotype. This sequence joins TRBV5-6 and TRBJ2-5; D unclear. V dropped 3 bases and J dropped 8 bases, with 8 bases sitting between them. The CDR3 sequence is 11 residues long. CDR1 is SGHDT and CDR2 is YYEEEE in the germline V gene. CDR3 nucleotides: TGTGCCAGCAGCTCGTCTATAACCCAGTACTTC. Translated: CASSSSITQYF.

A remark on this clonotype: One junction end does not reproduce the germline sequence, and a read error may be involved. The gene calls are TRBV20-1 and TRBJ2-5, with 10 bases that match TRBD2. From germline, CDR1 is DFQATT and CDR2 SNEGSKA (reference sequence). The length of the CDR3 is 15 residues. CDR3 residues: CCARDPSGSGETQYF. The CDR3 DNA reads TGCTGTGCTAGGGACCCTAGCGGGAGTGGAGAGACCCAGTACTTC.

The chain employs TRBV20-1 and TRBJ2-3; 11 bases align to TRBD2. The V and J ends lost 6 bases and 5 bases, in that order; junction bases with no gene match: 7. The CDR3 runs 14 residues. From germline, CDR1 is DFQATT and CDR2 SNEGSKA (reference sequence). CDR3 sequence: CSAASGRKGDTQYF. In nucleotides, the CDR3 is TGCAGTGCCGCTAGCGGGAGGAAGGGAGATACGCAGTATTTT.

This clonotype was detected many times. This chain joins TRBV7-2 and TRBJ2-4; 7 bases align to TRBD2. Germline V gene sequence: CDR1 SGHTA, CDR2 FQGNSA. V dropped 0 bases and J dropped 8; count of bases not matched to a gene: 7. The CDR3 sequence is 15 residues long. CDR3 region: CASSLATSTRDIQYF. CDR3 in DNA: TGTGCCAGCAGCTTAGCGACTAGCACGAGAGACATTCAGTACTTC. The variable domain in full, with the rest retrieved from reference TRBV7-2 and TRBJ2-4, is GAGVSQSPSNKVTEKGKDVELRCDPISGHTALYWYRQSLGQGLEFLIYFQGNSAPDKSGLPSDRFSAERTGGSVSTLTIQRTQQEDSAVYLCASSLATSTRDIQYFGAGTRLSVL.

The rearrangement joins TRBV5-1 to TRBJ1-2, with TRBD1 matching 7 bases. Germline lookup yields CDR1 SGHRS and CDR2 YFSETQ. Trimming removed 4 bases from V and 4 bases from J; junction bases left unmatched: 7. The CDR3 runs 14 residues. CDR3 region: CASSPGQEAYGYTF. The CDR3 region has the DNA TGCGCCAGCAGCCCAGGACAGGAGGCCTATGGCTACACCTTC.

This clonotype was seen a handful of times. The chain has TRBV28 and TRBJ2-3; 12 nucleotides match TRBD2. J gave up 5 bases and V 6 bases, and 9 bases lay outside the gene matches. Germline CDR1 and CDR2: MDHEN and SYDVKM. The CDR3 totals 16 residues. The CDR3 DNA reads TGTGCCAGCAGCGGGGCTAGCGGGGGGGGAGTAGATACGCAGTATTTT. This sequence encodes CASSGASGGGVDTQYF.

This clonotype was seen ten or more times. The gene calls are TRBV27 and TRBJ1-1, with D tentatively TRBD1 (6 bases). Trimming cost V 3 bases and J 6 bases, with 14 bases left between them. CDR3 length: 14 residues. Germline V CDR1 and CDR2: MNHEY, SMNVEV (reference sequence). CDR3 sequence: CASSFRTGAAEAFF. CDR3 nucleotides: TGTGCCAGCAGTTTCCGTACGGGGGCGGCTGAAGCTTTCTTT.

In its sample, this clonotype was seen many times. This chain uses TRBV20-1 with TRBJ2-7, with 7 bases aligning to TRBD2. V shed 6 bases, J shed 6 bases, and the junction held 5 bases outside the gene matches. Germline V gene data show CDR1 as DFQATT and CDR2 as SNEGSKA (reference sequence). This CDR3 is 11 amino acids long. The CDR3 loop reads CSATGGGEQYF. In DNA form, the CDR3 reads TGCAGTGCAACCGGCGGGGGCGAGCAGTACTTC.

The chain is built from TRBV30 and TRBJ1-1; tentative D call: TRBD1 (6 bases). This CDR3 has 12 residues. Trimming stripped 8 bases from V and 1 base from J, with 11 bases between. Germline V gives CDR1 GTSNPN, CDR2 SVGIG (reference sequence). In DNA form, the CDR3 reads TGTGCCCACCTGACAGGGAACACTGAAGCTTTCTTT. This sequence encodes CAHLTGNTEAFF.

This rearrangement joins TRBV7-2 to TRBJ2-5, with D perhaps TRBD1 (6 bases). V lost 2 bases and J 6 bases, leaving 13 bases between the germline ends. The CDR3 covers 14 residues. Per germline, CDR1 SGHTA and CDR2 FQGNSA. Written as DNA, the CDR3 is TGTGCCAGCAGCTTACGGCAGGGGCGACAGACCCAGTACTTC. Its translation: CASSLRQGRQTQYF. The full variable domain, completed using reference TRBV7-2 and TRBJ2-5, is GAGVSQSPSNKVTEKGKDVELRCDPISGHTALYWYRQSLGQGLEFLIYFQGNSAPDKSGLPSDRFSAERTGGSVSTLTIQRTQQEDSAVYLCASSLRQGRQTQYFGPGTRLLVL.